The subject of this entry is one TCR beta chain. The data were obtained in a study of shared clonotypes between healthy human individuals. Libraries were prepared by immunoSEQ multiplex PCR; TCRdb keeps only in-frame clonotypes and omits some of them. The data show about 980,000 clones, over 75% seen once. The CDR3 length is 17 residues. V lost 3 bases, J lost 0 bases, and 6 bases stayed unmatched. Germline CDR1 SGHAT, CDR2 FQNNGV. The material sequenced was memory CD4+ T cells sorted from blood. Indicated subset: CD45RA-negative fraction. The V gene is TRBV11-2, the J gene TRBJ2-3; TRBD2 agrees at 10 bases. The clonotype was recovered from a man between 18 and 35 years old in good health. Here the CDR3 DNA reads TGTGCCAGCAGCTTGGTAACTAGCGGGATCAGCACAGATACGCAGTATTTT. It specifies CASSLVTSGISTDTQYF. The entire variable domain, with the rest obtained from reference TRBV11-2 and TRBJ2-3, is as follows: EAGVAQSPRYKIIEKRQSVAFWCNPISGHATLYWYQQILGQGPKLLIQFQNNGVVDDSQLPKDRFSAERLKGVDSTLKIQPAKLEDSAVYLCASSLVTSGISTDTQYFGPGTRLTVL.